This TCR beta chain was retrieved from a study of blood T cells in healthy people across ages. Sample-barcoded 5' priming and a J-beta primer mix drove a second PCR of about 7 to 12 cycles. TCRdb called the 5' RACE reads again in MiXCR, with one record for every CDR3 protein. Here the sample spans about 650,000 distinct CDR3 sequences, 40% to 65% being singletons. Germline-derived CDR1 and CDR2 are DFQATT and SNEGSKA (reference sequence). The CDR3 covers 15 residues. This clonotype was detected only a few times. This may come from a read error, since a much larger clone is one base off. The specimen was blood. This TCR was sampled from a woman older than 75 in good health. The genes are TRBV20-1 and TRBJ2-7; 13 positions match TRBD2. CDR3 sequence: CSARALAGGPYEQYF. The CDR3 nucleotides read TGCAGTGCTAGGGCACTAGCGGGAGGGCCCTATGAGCAGTACTTC.